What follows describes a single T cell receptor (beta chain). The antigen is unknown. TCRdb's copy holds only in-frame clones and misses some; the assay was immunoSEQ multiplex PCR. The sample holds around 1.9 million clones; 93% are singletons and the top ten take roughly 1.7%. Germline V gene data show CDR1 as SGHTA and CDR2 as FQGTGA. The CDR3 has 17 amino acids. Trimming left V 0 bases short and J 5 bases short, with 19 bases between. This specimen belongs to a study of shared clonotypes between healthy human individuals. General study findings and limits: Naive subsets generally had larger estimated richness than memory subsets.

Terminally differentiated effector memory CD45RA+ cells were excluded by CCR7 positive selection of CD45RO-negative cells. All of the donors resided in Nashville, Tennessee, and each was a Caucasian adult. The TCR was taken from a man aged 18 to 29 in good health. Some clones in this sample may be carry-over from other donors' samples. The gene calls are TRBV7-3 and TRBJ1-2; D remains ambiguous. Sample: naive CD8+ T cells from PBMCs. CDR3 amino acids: CASSLTPVGREIYGYTF. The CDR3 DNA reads TGTGCCAGCAGCTTAACCCCAGTGGGTCGGGAAATTTATGGCTACACCTTC.